These 6 T cell receptor beta chains originate from one sample sequenced in a study of shared clonotypes between healthy human individuals (dated by TCRdb to about 2020). The library was obtained by the immunoSEQ multiplex PCR assay. TCRdb limited this immuneACCESS table to in-frame rearrangements with V and J called. A share of clones is missing; checked studies link under half to unresolved V genes, and the rest is unexplained. The sample table lists some 2,500,000 clones, about nine tenths of them with a count of one. Around 0.4% of the sample is taken by the ten largest. Sample: naive CD4+ T cells from PBMCs. The cell subset or site label on this specimen signifies: CD45RA+ positively selected. These receptor sequences come from a man younger than 30 in good health. Some clones in this sample may be carry-over from other donors' samples.

V is TRBV28 and J is TRBJ1-4, with D unclear. Germline V lookup: CDR1 MDHEN, CDR2 SYDVKM. Trimming took 2 bases from V and 8 from J, leaving 15 bases between them. This CDR3 contains 15 residues. CDR3 protein: CASSLGGRSGEKLFF. The CDR3 DNA sequence: TGTGCCAGCAGTTTAGGAGGCAGGTCGGGGGAAAAACTGTTTTTT.

The J gene is TRBJ2-1, the V gene TRBV9; 12 nucleotides align to TRBD2. The CDR3 length is 16 residues. Per germline, CDR1 SGDLS and CDR2 YYNGEE. V was clipped by 0 bases and J by 9 bases; unmatched bases: 7. In DNA, the CDR3 is TGTGCCAGCAGCGTAGTCAGGACTAGCGGGACCGGTGAGCAGTTCTTC. It is translated as CASSVVRTSGTGEQFF.

This clone was seen a single time. The chain links TRBV28 to TRBJ2-1; possible D gene TRBD1, 5 bases. V lost 4 bases to trimming and J lost 2 bases, with 9 bases between them. Per germline, CDR1 MDHEN and CDR2 SYDVKM. The CDR3 consists of 14 residues. The CDR3 DNA is TGTGCCAGCAGTTGGGCAGGGACCTACAATGAGCAGTTCTTC. This sequence encodes CASSWAGTYNEQFF. The whole variable domain, filled in from reference TRBV28 and TRBJ2-1, reads DVKVTQSSRYLVKRTGEKVFLECVQDMDHENMFWYRQDPGLGLRLIYFSYDVKMKEKGDIPEGYSVSREKKERFSLILESASTNQTSMYLCASSWAGTYNEQFFGPGTRLTVL.

V is TRBV6-1 and J is TRBJ1-2; the D gene is possibly TRBD1 (5 bases). V lost 3 bases to trimming and J lost 2 bases, with 10 bases between them. This CDR3 region has 14 residues. CDR1 is MNHNS, CDR2 SASEGT, per germline. CDR3 sequence: CASSDPGRNYGYTF. For the CDR3, the DNA is TGTGCCAGCAGTGATCCGGGACGGAACTATGGCTACACCTTC.

This sequence joins TRBV5-6 and TRBJ2-5; D gene unclear. With 2 bases removed from V and 7 bases from J, the gap between germline ends came to 12 bases. This CDR3 comprises 13 residues. Germline V gives CDR1 SGHDT, CDR2 YYEEEE. The CDR3 sequence is CASSFERRGTQYF. In nucleotides, the CDR3 is TGTGCCAGCAGCTTTGAAAGGCGAGGGACCCAGTACTTC.

V gene TRBV7-3 combines with J gene TRBJ2-3, with TRBD2 identical over 9 bases. Trimming at V came to 6 bases and at J to 3 bases, leaving 7 bases not matched to a gene. CDR3 length: 15 amino acids. CDR1 SGHTA and CDR2 FQGTGA come from the germline V gene. The CDR3 protein is CASSSGGPWTDTQYF. In DNA, the CDR3 is TGTGCCAGCAGTAGCGGGGGACCGTGGACAGATACGCAGTATTTT.